A selection of T cell receptor beta chains follows, all from one sample in a study of cytomegalovirus exposure and HLA in healthy donors. Measured with immunoSEQ multiplex PCR; TCRdb has only the in-frame clones, and not every one. Its listing shows 180,000 or so clones. Sequencing used PBMCs. Receptors originate from a woman in her late teens or twenties in good health and CMV-seropositive. Both conserved end residues are part of each CDR3. The D gene is left open where the match is weak.

V gene,D gene,J gene,CDR3 protein,CDR3 DNA
TRBV4-3,.,TRBJ1-4,CASSQSGGAGDLNEKLFF,TGCGCCAGCAGCCAAAGCGGGGGGGCGGGGGACCTTAATGAAAAACTGTTTTTT
TRBV11-2,TRBD1,TRBJ2-1,CASTISSGQGREQFF,TGTGCCAGCACCATATCTTCGGGACAGGGGCGTGAGCAGTTCTTC
TRBV4-1,TRBD2,TRBJ2-7,CASSQDPTSDYEQYF,TGCGCCAGCAGCCAAGACCCGACTAGCGACTACGAGCAGTACTTC
TRBV6-1,TRBD1,TRBJ2-7,CASSEPRGQHYEQYF,TGTGCCAGCAGTGAACCCAGGGGGCAACACTACGAGCAGTACTTC
TRBV27,TRBD1,TRBJ2-7,CASSLAGTGSYEQYF,TGTGCCAGCAGTTTGGCCGGGACAGGGTCCTACGAGCAGTACTTC
TRBV25-1,TRBD1,TRBJ1-2,CASGFTGVSGYTF,TGTGCCAGCGGGTTCACAGGGGTTTCTGGCTACACCTTC
TRBV2,TRBD2,TRBJ2-5,CASSKGLAGGPVETQYF,TGTGCCAGCAGTAAAGGACTAGCGGGGGGGCCGGTGGAGACCCAGTACTTC
TRBV6-5,.,TRBJ2-2,CASTLTPRGIGELFF,TGTGCCAGCACCCTAACCCCCCGGGGAATAGGGGAGCTGTTTTTT
TRBV5-6,.,TRBJ2-6,CASSSRGTLGANVLTF,TGTGCCAGCAGCTCAAGGGGGACCCTGGGGGCCAACGTCCTGACTTTC
TRBV6-1,.,TRBJ1-1,CASSGDIRTMNTEAFF,TGTGCCAGCAGTGGGGACATACGGACCATGAACACTGAAGCTTTCTTT
TRBV9,.,TRBJ2-3,CASSQGNGFSTDTQYF,TGTGCCAGCAGCCAGGGGAACGGGTTTAGCACAGATACGCAGTATTTT
TRBV7-9,TRBD1,TRBJ2-7,CASRPGQTYEQYF,TGTGCCAGCAGACCGGGACAGACCTACGAGCAGTACTTC
TRBV5-5,.,TRBJ2-3,CASSLDRTSGDTQYF,TGTGCCAGCAGCTTGGACAGGACGAGCGGGGATACGCAGTATTTT
TRBV2,.,TRBJ2-1,CASSEWGVGEQFF,TGTGCCAGCAGTGAATGGGGGGTCGGTGAGCAGTTCTTC
TRBV7-2,TRBD2,TRBJ2-1,CASSSSGRSSYNEQFF,TGTGCCAGCAGCTCTAGCGGGAGGAGCTCCTACAATGAGCAGTTCTTC
TRBV10-2,TRBD1,TRBJ2-7,CASSESGQGLEQYF,TGCGCCAGCAGTGAGTCAGGACAGGGCCTCGAGCAGTACTTC
TRBV30,TRBD1,TRBJ2-7,CAWPCPGQGGHEQYF,TGTGCCTGGCCGTGCCCTGGACAGGGTGGCCACGAGCAGTACTTC
TRBV18,TRBD2,TRBJ2-7,CASSPGSGRLNEQYF,TGTGCCAGCTCACCGGGGAGCGGGAGGCTGAACGAGCAGTACTTC
TRBV7-6,.,TRBJ2-1,CASSLAVGLSHEQFF,TGTGCCAGCAGCTTAGCGGTGGGACTTAGCCATGAGCAGTTCTTC
TRBV19,TRBD1,TRBJ1-5,CASSFRTGQRPQHF,TGTGCCAGTAGTTTTAGGACAGGTCAACGGCCCCAGCATTTT
TRBV25-1,TRBD2,TRBJ2-7,CASRGTNPFSSYEQYF,TGTGCCAGCAGAGGGACTAACCCCTTCAGCTCCTACGAGCAGTACTTC
TRBV5-1,TRBD1,TRBJ2-5,CASSRTGIQETQYF,TGCGCCAGCAGTAGGACAGGGATCCAAGAGACCCAGTACTTC
TRBV5-6,TRBD1,TRBJ2-5,CASSLEQGAKETQYF,TGTGCCAGCAGCTTGGAACAGGGGGCGAAAGAGACCCAGTACTTC
TRBV5-5,TRBD1,TRBJ1-4,CASSAPEQGVEKLFF,TGTGCCAGCAGCGCCCCAGAGCAGGGGGTAGAAAAACTGTTTTTT
TRBV2,.,TRBJ2-7,CASSEIEYEQYF,TGTGCCAGCAGTGAAATAGAGTACGAGCAGTACTTC
TRBV5-6,TRBD2,TRBJ2-7,CASSLRRLAGNYEQYF,TGTGCCAGCAGCTTGAGACGGCTAGCGGGCAACTACGAGCAGTACTTC
TRBV9,TRBD1,TRBJ1-1,CASSALTGGTEAFF,TGTGCCAGCAGCGCGTTAACAGGGGGCACTGAAGCTTTCTTT
TRBV7-2,TRBD1,TRBJ1-1,CASSLIPGTVEAFF,TGTGCCAGCAGCTTAATTCCCGGGACAGTTGAAGCTTTCTTT
TRBV5-1,.,TRBJ2-1,CASSLGFGSSYNEQFF,TGCGCCAGCAGCTTGGGCTTCGGTTCCTCCTACAATGAGCAGTTCTTC
TRBV5-5,.,TRBJ1-2,CASSLQRGRDYGYTF,TGTGCCAGCAGCTTGCAGCGGGGGCGCGACTATGGCTACACCTTC
TRBV2,.,TRBJ1-1,CASSDGGRRGLYTEAFF,TGTGCCAGCAGTGATGGGGGCCGCCGGGGCTTGTACACTGAAGCTTTCTTT
TRBV2,TRBD1,TRBJ2-3,CASRAGQGNTDTQYF,TGTGCCAGCAGGGCCGGACAGGGAAACACAGATACGCAGTATTTT
TRBV5-1,.,TRBJ1-2,CASSLVLRTQLNYGYTF,TGCGCCAGCAGCTTGGTCCTCAGGACACAACTTAACTATGGCTACACCTTC
TRBV19,TRBD2,TRBJ2-1,CASSVGRGAGENYNEQFF,TGTGCCAGTAGTGTTGGGAGGGGAGCGGGGGAGAACTACAATGAGCAGTTCTTC
TRBV10-3,TRBD1,TRBJ2-7,CAIRKGTGTPEQYF,TGTGCCATCAGGAAGGGGACAGGGACCCCCGAGCAGTACTTC
TRBV27,.,TRBJ1-1,CASSFRGGTEAFF,TGTGCCAGCAGTTTCCGGGGGGGCACTGAAGCTTTCTTT
TRBV7-9,.,TRBJ1-1,CASSLSQNTEAFF,TGTGCCAGCAGCTTATCACAGAACACTGAAGCTTTCTTT
TRBV7-2,.,TRBJ2-7,CASSLGDWYSYEQYF,TGTGCCAGCAGCTTAGGAGACTGGTACTCCTACGAGCAGTACTTC
TRBV6-6,TRBD1,TRBJ1-1,CASIIRDRVAEAFF,TGTGCCAGCATTATTCGGGACAGGGTCGCTGAAGCTTTCTTT
TRBV30,.,TRBJ1-6,CAWTPGVGSSYNSPLHF,TGTGCCTGGACCCCCGGGGTGGGAAGCTCCTATAATTCACCCCTCCACTTT
TRBV18,.,TRBJ2-7,CASSPVANYEQYF,TGTGCCAGCTCACCGGTGGCCAACTACGAGCAGTACTTC
TRBV30,.,TRBJ2-7,CAWGGLSPYEQYF,TGTGCCTGGGGAGGGTTAAGCCCCTACGAGCAGTACTTC
TRBV7-2,TRBD1,TRBJ1-1,CASSFSRTGGIRTEAFF,TGTGCCAGCAGCTTCTCAAGGACAGGGGGAATTAGGACTGAAGCTTTCTTT